The 12 T cell receptor beta chains below all came from one sample that was sequenced in a study of T cells in Graves' hyperthyroidism and ophthalmopathy. Amplification of TCR beta CDR3 regions used RNA as the template. During a first-round RT-PCR of the TCR CDR3, the HTBI primer set was used. TCRdb ran MiXCR on the multiplex PCR reads and lists one entry per CDR3 protein. The profile shows about 400,000 distinct CDR3 sequences, roughly 13% of them singletons. The sequencing sample was made of blood. Receptors originate from a young woman with Graves' hyperthyroidism.

Many counts were recorded for this clonotype. The rearrangement joins TRBV29-1 to TRBJ2-7; D may match TRBD1 or TRBD2 (5 bases each). V dropped 7 bases and J dropped 0 bases, with 13 bases sitting between them. Germline V gives CDR1 SQVTM, CDR2 ANQGSEA. The CDR3 runs to 13 residues. As DNA, the CDR3 is TGCAGCGCGGCGGTGGGGGACTCCTACGAGCAGTACTTC. Amino acid sequence: CSAAVGDSYEQYF.

At least ten counts were recorded for this clonotype. The chain joins TRBV5-1 to TRBJ1-1, with 8 bases aligning to TRBD1. CDR1 and CDR2 from the germline V gene are SGHRS and YFSETQ. The V gene end was trimmed by 5 bases and the J gene end by 1 base; junction bases not matched to a gene: 4. This CDR3 comprises 14 residues. CDR3 DNA: TGCGCCAGCAGGTCCGGGACAGGGAACACTGAAGCTTTCTTT. This gives the protein CASRSGTGNTEAFF.

This clonotype appeared many times. The rearrangement links TRBV3-1 to TRBJ1-1; perhaps TRBD1 as D (6 bases). This CDR3 spans 13 amino acids. Trimming shortened V by 4 bases and J by 7 bases, and 13 bases separated the two germline ends. Germline values: CDR1 LGHDT, CDR2 YNNKEL (reference sequence). In nucleotides, the CDR3 is TGTGCCAGCAGCCTGGGACAAGGCTTTGAAGCTTTCTTT. Translated, it gives CASSLGQGFEAFF. The full variable domain, with the rest looked up from reference TRBV3-1 and TRBJ1-1, is DTAVSQTPKYLVTQMGNDKSIKCEQNLGHDTMYWYKQDSKKFLKIMFSYNNKELIINETVPNRFSPKSPDKAHLNLHINSLELGDSAVYFCASSLGQGFEAFFGQGTRLTVV.

This clonotype was found a few times. The chain combines TRBV12-5 with TRBJ2-6; no firm D call. Germline V CDR1 and CDR2: LGHNT, FRNRAP. This CDR3 is 14 amino acids long. V lost 0 bases, J lost 4 bases, and 4 bases lay in between. The CDR3 nucleotides read TGTGCTAGTGGTTTGGTTGGCGGGGCCAACGTCCTGACTTTC. Protein product: CASGLVGGANVLTF.

CDR3: CASSINGATRGDIQYF. The CDR3 DNA sequence: TGTGCCAGTAGTATTAACGGGGCTACCCGGGGCGACATTCAGTACTTC. The chain is built from TRBV19 and TRBJ2-4; D possibly uses TRBD1 or TRBD2 (5 bases each). The CDR3 is made up of 16 amino acids. Germline V gene lookup returns CDR1 LNHDA and CDR2 SQIVND (reference sequence). Trimming left V 3 bases short and J 8 bases short, with 20 bases between.

This clonotype was detected ten times or more. The chain employs TRBV20-1 and TRBJ1-5; D unclear. The CDR3 loop spans 14 amino acids. The ends were cut back, 2 bases at V and 3 bases at J, with 11 bases in the middle. Germline CDR1 reads DFQATT; CDR2 reads SNEGSKA (reference sequence). The CDR3 bases are TGCAGTGCTAGATTCCCACAGCCCAATCAGCCCCAGCATTTT. This translates into CSARFPQPNQPQHF.

This clonotype was seen repeatedly, ten times or more. This chain uses TRBV4-3 with TRBJ1-5, with TRBD1 identical over 10 bases. V lost 2 bases and J lost 6; bases outside the gene matches: 1. The germline V gene encodes CDR1 LGHNA and CDR2 YSLEER. The CDR3 loop spans 14 amino acids. Here the CDR3 reads CASSQWTGGQPQHF. The CDR3 coding sequence is TGCGCCAGCAGCCAATGGACAGGGGGTCAGCCCCAGCATTTT.

This clonotype came up a few times. CDR3 residues: CASSHQQGAPSSGANVLTF. The CDR3 coding sequence is TGTGCCAGCAGTCACCAACAGGGGGCGCCCAGCTCTGGGGCCAACGTCCTGACTTTC. The J gene is TRBJ2-6, the V gene TRBV28; 9 positions match TRBD1. The CDR3 sequence is 19 residues long. The V segment lost 5 bases and the J segment 0 bases; nucleotides outside the gene matches: 11. Germline V gene lookup returns CDR1 MDHEN and CDR2 SYDVKM.

The CDR3 here is CASSYGGRRTEAFF. CDR3 bases: TGTGCCAGCAGTTATGGGGGTAGGAGGACTGAAGCTTTCTTT. The chain has TRBV6-2 or TRBV6-3 and TRBJ1-1; TRBD1 might be the D (5 bases). The germline V gene has CDR1 MNHEY and CDR2 SVGEGT. The length of the CDR3 is 14 residues. V was trimmed by 3 bases and J by 5 bases, leaving 13 bases between them.

This CDR3 is CASSQGLGNTEAFF. CDR3 DNA: TGTGCCAGCAGCCAAGGGTTGGGGAACACTGAAGCTTTCTTT. The gene calls are TRBV4-2 and TRBJ1-1; D not resolved. Germline V gene lookup returns CDR1 LGHNA and CDR2 YNFKEQ. The length of the CDR3 is 14 residues. Trimming removed 1 base from V and 1 base from J, with 7 bases in between.

This chain joins TRBV7-8 and TRBJ1-5; D ambiguous. CDR3 size: 15 residues. Germline CDR1 and CDR2: SGHVS and FQNEAQ. Trimming left V 3 bases short and J 1 base short, with 10 bases between. The CDR3 nucleotides are TGTGCCAGCAGCTTGTCCGAACAGAGCAATCAGCCCCAGCATTTT. This sequence encodes CASSLSEQSNQPQHF.

Of note for this clonotype: Given a much more abundant clone one base away, this may be a read error. This chain joins TRBV5-5 and TRBJ2-5; D unclear. This CDR3 spans 13 amino acids. V was clipped by 4 bases and J by 1 base, with 8 bases between them. CDR1 and CDR2 (germline): SGHKS, YYEKEE (reference sequence). CDR3 sequence reads: CASSTVRQETQYF. The CDR3 DNA reads as TGTGCCAGCAGCACGGTACGCCAAGAGACCCAGTACTTC.